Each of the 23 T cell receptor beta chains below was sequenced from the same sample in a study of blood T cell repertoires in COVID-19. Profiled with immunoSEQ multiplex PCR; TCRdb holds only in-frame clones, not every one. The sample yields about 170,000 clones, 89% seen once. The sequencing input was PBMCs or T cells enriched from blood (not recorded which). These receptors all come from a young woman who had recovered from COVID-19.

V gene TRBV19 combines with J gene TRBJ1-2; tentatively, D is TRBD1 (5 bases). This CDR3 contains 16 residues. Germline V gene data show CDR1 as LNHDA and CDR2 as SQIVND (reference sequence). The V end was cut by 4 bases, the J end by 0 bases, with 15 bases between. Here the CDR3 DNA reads TGTGCCAGTAGTACTTTTTACAGACAGCCTAACTATGGCTACACCTTC. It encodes CASSTFYRQPNYGYTF.

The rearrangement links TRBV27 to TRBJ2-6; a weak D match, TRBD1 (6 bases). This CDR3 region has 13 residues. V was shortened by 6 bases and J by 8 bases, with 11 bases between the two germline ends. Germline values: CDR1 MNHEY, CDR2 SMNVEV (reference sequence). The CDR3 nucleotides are TGTGCCAGCAGCAGTACAGGGTCCAACGTCCTGACTTTC. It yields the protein CASSSTGSNVLTF.

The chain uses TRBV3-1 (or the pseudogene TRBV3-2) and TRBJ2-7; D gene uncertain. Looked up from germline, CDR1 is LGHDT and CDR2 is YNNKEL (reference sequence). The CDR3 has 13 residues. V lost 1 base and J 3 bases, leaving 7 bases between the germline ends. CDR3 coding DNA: TGTGCCAGCAGCCAAGCCAGGTTCTACGAGCAGTACTTC. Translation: CASSQARFYEQYF.

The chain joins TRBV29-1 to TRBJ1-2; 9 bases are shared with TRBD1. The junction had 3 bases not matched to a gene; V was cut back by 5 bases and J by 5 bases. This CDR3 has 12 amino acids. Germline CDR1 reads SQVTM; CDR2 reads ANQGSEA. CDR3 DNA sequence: TGCAGCGTTCCGGGACAGGGTTATGGCTACACCTTC. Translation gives CSVPGQGYGYTF.

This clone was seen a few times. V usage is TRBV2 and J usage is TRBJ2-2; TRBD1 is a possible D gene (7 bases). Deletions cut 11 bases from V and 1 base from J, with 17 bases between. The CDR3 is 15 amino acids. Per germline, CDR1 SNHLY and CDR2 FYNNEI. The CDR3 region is CADAGGGQNTGELFF. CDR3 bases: TGTGCCGACGCAGGGGGAGGTCAGAACACCGGGGAGCTGTTTTTT.

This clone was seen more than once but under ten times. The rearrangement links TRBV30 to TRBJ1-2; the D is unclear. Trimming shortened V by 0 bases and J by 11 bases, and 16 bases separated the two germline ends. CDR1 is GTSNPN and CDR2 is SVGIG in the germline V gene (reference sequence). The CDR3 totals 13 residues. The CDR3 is CAWSVQRHGGYTF. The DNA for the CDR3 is TGTGCCTGGAGTGTACAAAGACACGGAGGTTACACCTTC.

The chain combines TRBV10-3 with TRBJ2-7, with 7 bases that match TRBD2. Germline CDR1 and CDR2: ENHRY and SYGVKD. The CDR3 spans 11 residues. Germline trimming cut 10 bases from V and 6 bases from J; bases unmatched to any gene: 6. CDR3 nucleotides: TGTGCCACCGGACTAGGTCTCGAGCAGTACTTC. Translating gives CATGLGLEQYF.

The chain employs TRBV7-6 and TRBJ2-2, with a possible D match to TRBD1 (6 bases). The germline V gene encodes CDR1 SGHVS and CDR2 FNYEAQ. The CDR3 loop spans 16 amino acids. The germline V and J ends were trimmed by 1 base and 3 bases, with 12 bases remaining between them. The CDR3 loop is CASSLGQESYTGELFF. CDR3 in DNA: TGTGCCAGCAGCTTAGGACAGGAGTCCTACACCGGGGAGCTGTTTTTT.

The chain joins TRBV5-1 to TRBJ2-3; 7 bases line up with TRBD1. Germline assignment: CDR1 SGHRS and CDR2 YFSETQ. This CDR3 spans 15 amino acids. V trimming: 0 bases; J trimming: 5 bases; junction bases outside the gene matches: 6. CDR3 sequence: CASSLGAGGGDTQYF. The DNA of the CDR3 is TGCGCCAGCAGCTTGGGGGCAGGGGGTGGAGATACGCAGTATTTT.

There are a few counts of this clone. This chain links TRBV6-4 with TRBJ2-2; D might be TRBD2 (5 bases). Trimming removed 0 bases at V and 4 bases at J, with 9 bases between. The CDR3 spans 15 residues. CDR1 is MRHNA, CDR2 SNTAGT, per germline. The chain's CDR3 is CASSDSAAGTGELFF. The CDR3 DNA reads TGTGCCAGCAGTGACTCAGCGGCAGGCACCGGGGAGCTGTTTTTT.

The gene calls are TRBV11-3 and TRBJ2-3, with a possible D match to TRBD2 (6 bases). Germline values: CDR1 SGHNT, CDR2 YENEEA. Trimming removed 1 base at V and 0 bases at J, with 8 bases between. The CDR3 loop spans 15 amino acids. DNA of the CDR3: TGTGCCAGCAGCTTAGGGGGACTTAGCACAGATACGCAGTATTTT. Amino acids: CASSLGGLSTDTQYF.

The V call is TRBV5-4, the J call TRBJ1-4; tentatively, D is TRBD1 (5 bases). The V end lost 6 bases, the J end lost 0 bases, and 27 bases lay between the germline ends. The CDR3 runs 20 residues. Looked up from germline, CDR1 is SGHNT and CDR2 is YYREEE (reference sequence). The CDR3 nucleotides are TGTGCCAGCACCATCTCCTCAGACAGTCGAAGTTCTGCAACTAATGAAAAACTGTTTTTT. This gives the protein CASTISSDSRSSATNEKLFF. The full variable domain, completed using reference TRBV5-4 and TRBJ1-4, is ETGVTQSPTHLIKTRGQQVTLRCSSQSGHNTVSWYQQALGQGPQFIFQYYREEENGRGNFPPRFSGLQFPNYSSELNVNALELDDSALYLCASTISSDSRSSATNEKLFFGSGTQLSVL.

Here the CDR3 reads CASSLLLGTGGSYEQYF. CDR3 DNA sequence: TGTGCCAGCAGTCTACTCCTCGGGACAGGGGGCTCCTACGAGCAGTACTTC. V is TRBV27 and J is TRBJ2-7, with TRBD1 matching over 11 bases. CDR3 length: 17 residues. In germline, CDR1 is MNHEY, CDR2 SMNVEV (reference sequence). The trim removed 5 bases at V and 0 bases at J, leaving 9 bases unmatched.

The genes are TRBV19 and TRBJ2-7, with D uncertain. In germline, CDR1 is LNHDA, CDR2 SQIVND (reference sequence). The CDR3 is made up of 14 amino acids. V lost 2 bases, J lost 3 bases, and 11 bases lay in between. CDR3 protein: CASSIPGQRYEQYF. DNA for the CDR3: TGTGCCAGTAGTATACCGGGTCAGCGCTACGAGCAGTACTTC.

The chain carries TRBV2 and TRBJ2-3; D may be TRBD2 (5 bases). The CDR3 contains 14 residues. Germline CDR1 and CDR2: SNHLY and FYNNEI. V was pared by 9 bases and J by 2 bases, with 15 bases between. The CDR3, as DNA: TGTGCCAGTAGGGTGAGGGCGAACACAGATACGCAGTATTTT. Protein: CASRVRANTDTQYF.

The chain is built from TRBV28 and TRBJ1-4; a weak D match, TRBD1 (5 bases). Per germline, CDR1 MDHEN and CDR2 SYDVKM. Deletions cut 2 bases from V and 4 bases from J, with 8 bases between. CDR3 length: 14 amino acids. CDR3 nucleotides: TGTGCCAGCAGTTTAACAGGCCGTAATGAAAAACTGTTTTTT. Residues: CASSLTGRNEKLFF.

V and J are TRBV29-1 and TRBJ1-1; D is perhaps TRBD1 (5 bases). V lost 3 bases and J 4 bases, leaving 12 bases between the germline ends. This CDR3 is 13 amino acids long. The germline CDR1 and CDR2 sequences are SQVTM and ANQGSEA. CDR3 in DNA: TGCAGCGTTGATGGGGCGGGGGTCACTGAAGCTTTCTTT. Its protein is CSVDGAGVTEAFF. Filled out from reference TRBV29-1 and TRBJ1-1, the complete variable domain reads SAVISQKPSRDICQRGTSLTIQCQVDSQVTMMFWYRQQPGQSLTLIATANQGSEATYESGFVIDKFPISRPNLTFSTLTVSNMSPEDSSIYLCSVDGAGVTEAFFGQGTRLTVV.

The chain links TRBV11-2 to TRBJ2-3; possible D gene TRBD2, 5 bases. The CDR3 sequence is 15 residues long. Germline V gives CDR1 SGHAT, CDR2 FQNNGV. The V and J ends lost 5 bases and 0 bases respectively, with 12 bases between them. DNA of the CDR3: TGTGCCAGCAGCGTATACCGGACTAGCACAGATACGCAGTATTTT. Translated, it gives CASSVYRTSTDTQYF.

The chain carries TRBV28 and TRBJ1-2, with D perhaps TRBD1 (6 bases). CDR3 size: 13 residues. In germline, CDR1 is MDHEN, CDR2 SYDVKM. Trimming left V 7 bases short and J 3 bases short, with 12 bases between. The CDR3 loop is CASTGQLHYGYTF. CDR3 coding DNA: TGTGCCAGCACCGGACAGCTACACTATGGCTACACCTTC.

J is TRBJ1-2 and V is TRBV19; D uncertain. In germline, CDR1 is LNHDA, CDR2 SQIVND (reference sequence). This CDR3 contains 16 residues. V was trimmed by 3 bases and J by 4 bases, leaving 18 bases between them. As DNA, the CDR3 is TGTGCCAGTAGTATGAGTTACAGCCTAAACTTCTATGGCTACACCTTC. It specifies CASSMSYSLNFYGYTF.

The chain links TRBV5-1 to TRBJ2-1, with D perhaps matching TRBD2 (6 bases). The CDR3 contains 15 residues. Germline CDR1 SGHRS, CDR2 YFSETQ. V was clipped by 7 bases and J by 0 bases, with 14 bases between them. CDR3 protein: CASRRSGSSYNEQFF. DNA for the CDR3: TGCGCCAGCCGACGTAGCGGCAGCTCCTACAATGAGCAGTTCTTC. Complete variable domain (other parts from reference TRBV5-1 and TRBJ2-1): KAGVTQTPRYLIKTRGQQVTLSCSPISGHRSVSWYQQTPGQGLQFLFEYFSETQRNKGNFPGRFSGRQFSNSRSEMNVSTLELGDSALYLCASRRSGSSYNEQFFGPGTRLTVL.

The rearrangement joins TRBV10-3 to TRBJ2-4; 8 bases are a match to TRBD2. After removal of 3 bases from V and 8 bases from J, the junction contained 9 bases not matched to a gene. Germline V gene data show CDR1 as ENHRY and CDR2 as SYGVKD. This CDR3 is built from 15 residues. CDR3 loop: CAISEPREGRDIQYF. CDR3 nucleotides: TGTGCCATCAGTGAACCCCGGGAGGGTAGGGACATTCAGTACTTC.

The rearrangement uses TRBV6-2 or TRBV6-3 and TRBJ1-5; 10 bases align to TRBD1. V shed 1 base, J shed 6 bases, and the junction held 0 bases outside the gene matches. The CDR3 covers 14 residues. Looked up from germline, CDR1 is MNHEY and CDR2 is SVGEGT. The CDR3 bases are TGTGCCAGCAGTTACTGGACAGGGGGTCAGCCCCAGCATTTT. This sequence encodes CASSYWTGGQPQHF.